The 30 T cell receptor beta chains listed next were all sequenced from one sample in a study of T cells in Graves' hyperthyroidism and ophthalmopathy. RNA transcripts yielded amplified TCR beta CDR3 regions. RT-PCR in the first round (using the HTBI primer set) targeted the TCR CDR3. TCRdb redid the calling of the multiplex PCR reads with MiXCR, one entry per CDR3 protein. The sample has roughly 400,000 distinct CDR3 sequences, around 25% seen once; the top ten hold about 73%. Sequencing was carried out using blood. The receptors derive from a man aged 50-60 years with Graves' hyperthyroidism.

This rearrangement joins TRBV12-3 or TRBV12-4 to TRBJ2-7, with 8 bases identical to TRBD2. The CDR3 covers 15 residues. J lost 4 bases, V lost 5 bases, and 10 bases had no gene match. The CDR3 DNA reads as TGTGCCAGCAGTCCGCCTGGGAGCGGGAGTTACGAGCAGTACTTC. Residues: CASSPPGSGSYEQYF.

The chain has TRBV2 and TRBJ1-2; D might be TRBD1 (6 bases). The V gene's germline CDR1 is SNHLY and CDR2 FYNNEI. The CDR3 totals 11 residues. Trimming removed 6 bases at V and 10 bases at J, with 12 bases between. The CDR3 loop is CASSMTGYYTF. CDR3 in DNA: TGTGCCAGCAGCATGACAGGTTACTACACCTTC.

The chain combines TRBV28 with TRBJ2-4; D perhaps matches TRBD2 (6 bases). Germline assignment: CDR1 MDHEN and CDR2 SYDVKM. The CDR3 totals 16 residues. V gave up 7 bases and J gave up 0 bases, with 16 bases separating them. Here the CDR3 DNA reads TGTGCCAGCACCCCTCAGACTAGACTAGCCAAAAACATTCAGTACTTC. Translating gives CASTPQTRLAKNIQYF.

The chain is built from TRBV5-6 and TRBJ2-7; TRBD1 matches 7 bases. Germline values: CDR1 SGHDT, CDR2 YYEEEE. With 0 bases clipped from V and 4 bases from J, the junction kept 7 bases outside the gene matches. The CDR3 has 15 amino acids. CDR3 nucleotide sequence: TGTGCCAGCAGCTTGGTGGGGCAGGGGGTGTACGAGCAGTACTTC. Amino acids: CASSLVGQGVYEQYF.

In its sample, this clonotype was seen many times. This chain uses TRBV6-1 with TRBJ2-5; 11 positions match TRBD2. Germline V gene data show CDR1 as MNHNS and CDR2 as SASEGT. The CDR3 is made up of 16 amino acids. V was pared by 7 bases and J by 0 bases, with 7 bases of the junction left unmatched. CDR3 amino acids: CASITSSGRYQETQYF. CDR3 nucleotide sequence: TGTGCCAGCATCACCTCTAGCGGGAGGTACCAAGAGACCCAGTACTTC.

This clonotype was detected only a few times. The chain combines TRBV18 with TRBJ1-6; possibly TRBD1 for D (6 bases). This CDR3 is built from 14 residues. Germline values: CDR1 KGHSH, CDR2 LQKENI. V was clipped by 4 bases and J by 8 bases, with 12 bases between them. CDR3 nucleotides: TGTGCCAGCTCACTATCAGGGGCCGATTCACCCCTCCACTTT. Translated: CASSLSGADSPLHF.

The rearrangement uses TRBV4-1 and TRBJ1-1, with unresolved D. Germline assignment: CDR1 MGHRA and CDR2 YSYEKL. The CDR3 is 19 residues long. The V end was cut by 1 base, the J end by 4 bases, with 25 bases between. Here the CDR3 reads CASSQVLFAADSSGTEAFF. The CDR3 DNA reads as TGCGCCAGCAGCCAAGTTTTATTTGCGGCAGATTCCTCTGGCACTGAAGCTTTCTTT.

This sequence joins TRBV19 and TRBJ1-5; 9 bases line up with TRBD1. The CDR3 covers 15 residues. CDR1 is LNHDA, CDR2 SQIVND, per germline (reference sequence). Trimming cost V 7 bases and J 2 bases; bases outside gene matches: 6. The CDR3 here is CASTRTGDGNQPQHF. CDR3 coding DNA: TGTGCCAGTACGAGGACAGGGGACGGCAATCAGCCCCAGCATTTT.

This clonotype was observed a few times. This chain links TRBV5-1 with TRBJ2-2; weak D call: TRBD1 (6 bases). The ends were cut back, 0 bases at V and 7 bases at J, with 10 bases in the middle. Per the germline V gene, CDR1 is SGHRS and CDR2 is YFSETQ. The CDR3 totals 14 residues. CDR3 sequence (DNA): TGCGCCAGCAGCTTGGGTCAGGGGATCGGGGAGCTGTTTTTT. As protein: CASSLGQGIGELFF.

This clonotype appeared a few times. The CDR3 bases are TGCGCCAGCAGCCCGGCATCAGGGTCGGGCTATGGCTACACCTTC. It is translated as CASSPASGSGYGYTF. This chain uses TRBV5-1 with TRBJ1-2, with D possibly matching TRBD1 (5 bases). The CDR3 runs 15 residues. Trimming left V 4 bases short and J 4 bases short, with 17 bases between. Per the germline V gene, CDR1 is SGHRS and CDR2 is YFSETQ.

In its sample, this clonotype was seen a few times. The V and J genes are TRBV3-1 and TRBJ2-3; the D is unclear. The CDR3 loop spans 16 amino acids. The germline V gene encodes CDR1 LGHDT and CDR2 YNNKEL (reference sequence). Trimming pared 4 bases from V and 0 bases from J, leaving 14 bases between. The CDR3 protein is CASSLLERTSTDTQYF. Here the CDR3 DNA reads TGTGCCAGCAGCCTCCTGGAGCGTACTAGCACAGATACGCAGTATTTT.

This clonotype came up a few times. V and J are TRBV12-3 or TRBV12-4 and TRBJ2-7; D gene unclear. The length of the CDR3 is 14 residues. The germline V and J ends were trimmed by 3 bases and 5 bases, with 14 bases remaining between them. Here the CDR3 reads CASSFSGSQDEQYF. The CDR3 coding sequence is TGTGCCAGCAGTTTCTCAGGAAGTCAGGACGAGCAGTACTTC.

The chain recombines TRBV7-3 with TRBJ2-2; TRBD1 agrees at 11 bases. Germline CDR1 reads SGHTA; CDR2 reads FQGTGA. V was clipped by 2 bases and J by 4 bases; unmatched bases: 9. This CDR3 has 18 amino acids. The CDR3: CASSLVAGDRGFTGELFF. In nucleotides, the CDR3 is TGTGCCAGCAGCTTAGTCGCCGGGGACAGGGGGTTCACCGGGGAGCTGTTTTTT.

There are a few counts of this clonotype. This CDR3 is CSANDLAKNIQYF. DNA of the CDR3: TGCAGTGCTAATGACCTAGCCAAAAACATTCAGTACTTC. The chain carries TRBV20-1 and TRBJ2-4, with D unresolved. Trimming took off 4 bases at V and 0 bases at J, with 7 bases between the two ends. Germline V gene lookup returns CDR1 DFQATT and CDR2 SNEGSKA (reference sequence). The CDR3 covers 13 residues.

This clonotype showed up many times. The V call is TRBV7-6, the J call TRBJ2-5; D is ambiguous. The CDR3 contains 12 residues. CDR1 and CDR2 from the germline V gene are SGHVS and FNYEAQ. Trimming left V 5 bases short and J 4 bases short, with 8 bases between. The CDR3 DNA follows: TGTGCCAGCAGCCCGAAACGAGAGACCCAGTACTTC. This sequence encodes CASSPKRETQYF. The whole variable domain, remainder taken from reference TRBV7-6 and TRBJ2-5, is GAGVSQSPRYKVTKRGQDVALRCDPISGHVSLYWYRQALGQGPEFLTYFNYEAQQDKSGLPNDRFSAERPEGSISTLTIQRTEQRDSAMYRCASSPKRETQYFGPGTRLLVL.

This clonotype has ten or more counts. The chain employs TRBV7-8 and TRBJ1-2, with 7 bases matching TRBD1. Looked up from germline, CDR1 is SGHVS and CDR2 is FQNEAQ. The ends lost 5 bases at V and 6 bases at J; junction bases unmatched: 6. The CDR3 length is 13 residues. Here the CDR3 reads CASSLDRVDGYTF. CDR3 in DNA: TGTGCCAGCAGCCTAGACAGGGTAGATGGCTACACCTTC.

The table lists this clonotype with a few counts. The chain employs TRBV7-9 and TRBJ2-5; D tentatively reads TRBD1 or TRBD2 (6 bases each). This CDR3 contains 16 residues. CDR1 is SEHNR and CDR2 is FQNEAQ in the germline V gene (reference sequence). Trimming pared 4 bases from V and 2 bases from J, leaving 17 bases between. The CDR3 protein is CASSSGQGTLQETQYF. The CDR3 DNA is TGTGCCAGCAGCTCCGGGCAGGGGACTTTACAAGAGACCCAGTACTTC. Together with reference TRBV7-9 and TRBJ2-5, the CDR3 gives the full variable domain: DTGVSQNPRHKITKRGQNVTFRCDPISEHNRLYWYRQTLGQGPEFLTYFQNEAQLEKSRLLSDRFSAERPKGSFSTLEIQRTEQGDSAMYLCASSSGQGTLQETQYFGPGTRLLVL.

This clonotype was counted ten times or more. This chain uses TRBV7-9 with TRBJ2-1; D tentatively reads TRBD1 or TRBD2 (5 bases each). The CDR3 has 15 residues. Germline V gene sequence: CDR1 SEHNR, CDR2 FQNEAQ (reference sequence). The V gene lost 5 bases and the J gene lost 4 bases, with 15 bases spanning the gap. The CDR3 is CASSKSGTGYNEQFF. The CDR3, as DNA: TGTGCCAGCAGCAAATCCGGGACGGGTTACAATGAGCAGTTCTTC. Combining the CDR3 with reference TRBV7-9 and TRBJ2-1 gives the whole variable domain DTGVSQNPRHKITKRGQNVTFRCDPISEHNRLYWYRQTLGQGPEFLTYFQNEAQLEKSRLLSDRFSAERPKGSFSTLEIQRTEQGDSAMYLCASSKSGTGYNEQFFGPGTRLTVL.

In its sample, this clonotype was seen a few times. The V and J genes are TRBV5-1 and TRBJ2-2, with 7 bases aligning to TRBD2. Germline V gene lookup returns CDR1 SGHRS and CDR2 YFSETQ. Unmatched junction bases numbered 8, after V lost 4 bases and J lost 5 bases. The CDR3 has 15 amino acids. Written as DNA, the CDR3 is TGCGCCAGCAGCCATGGACTAGAAAGGACCGGGGAGCTGTTTTTT. It translates to CASSHGLERTGELFF. The full variable domain, in which reference TRBV5-1 and TRBJ2-2 provide the parts outside the CDR3, is KAGVTQTPRYLIKTRGQQVTLSCSPISGHRSVSWYQQTPGQGLQFLFEYFSETQRNKGNFPGRFSGRQFSNSRSEMNVSTLELGDSALYLCASSHGLERTGELFFGEGSRLTVL.

This clonotype occurred many times. V is TRBV7-3 and J is TRBJ2-1; 10 positions agree with TRBD2. Germline V gene sequence: CDR1 SGHTA, CDR2 FQGTGA. The CDR3 sequence is 14 residues long. With V trimmed by 10 bases and J by 5 bases, 8 bases remained unmatched. CDR3 protein: CAISTSGPNNEQFF. CDR3 sequence (DNA): TGTGCCATTTCGACTAGCGGGCCAAACAATGAGCAGTTCTTC.

As to this clonotype: One junction end disagrees with the germline gene, perhaps due to a read error. The chain recombines TRBV5-1 with TRBJ1-6; possibly TRBD1 for D (5 bases). The CDR3 totals 18 residues. Germline lookup yields CDR1 SGHRS and CDR2 YFSETQ. In DNA, the CDR3 is TGTGCCAGCAGCTATCCGGGGGGAGCGGCATTCGGTAATTCACCCCTCCACTTT. Translation gives CASSYPGGAAFGNSPLHF. The whole variable domain, remainder taken from reference TRBV5-1 and TRBJ1-6, is KAGVTQTPRYLIKTRGQQVTLSCSPISGHRSVSWYQQTPGQGLQFLFEYFSETQRNKGNFPGRFSGRQFSNSRSEMNVSTLELGDSALYLCASSYPGGAAFGNSPLHFGNGTRLTVT.

Ten or more counts support this clonotype. The chain couples TRBV7-9 to TRBJ2-1; 8 bases line up with TRBD1. Looked up from germline, CDR1 is SEHNR and CDR2 is FQNEAQ (reference sequence). The V gene end was trimmed by 5 bases and the J gene end by 2 bases; junction bases not matched to a gene: 8. The CDR3 totals 16 residues. The CDR3: CASSPWDRSTYNEQFF. The CDR3 DNA follows: TGTGCCAGCAGCCCATGGGACAGGTCAACCTACAATGAGCAGTTCTTC.

This clonotype was detected many times. The rearrangement uses TRBV20-1 and TRBJ2-7; a weak D match, TRBD2 (7 bases). Germline V gives CDR1 DFQATT, CDR2 SNEGSKA (reference sequence). Deletions cut 0 bases from V and 0 bases from J, with 12 bases between. The CDR3 length is 15 residues. CDR3 coding DNA: TGCAGTGCTAGAGATCGGGGGGCCCCCTCCTACGAGCAGTACTTC. The encoded protein is CSARDRGAPSYEQYF.

This clonotype was picked up a small number of times. The rearrangement links TRBV20-1 to TRBJ1-2; weak D call: TRBD1 (6 bases). The CDR3 sequence is 13 residues long. From germline, CDR1 is DFQATT and CDR2 SNEGSKA (reference sequence). Trimming took 4 bases from V and 3 from J, leaving 12 bases between them. In nucleotides, the CDR3 is TGCAGTGCTAACAGGGTCGAGCACTATGGCTACACCTTC. It specifies CSANRVEHYGYTF.

This chain links TRBV20-1 with TRBJ2-5; D possibly uses TRBD1 or TRBD2 (5 bases each). The CDR3 is made up of 13 amino acids. Trimming removed 4 bases from V and 0 bases from J, with 9 bases in between. Germline CDR1 DFQATT, CDR2 SNEGSKA (reference sequence). In DNA form, the CDR3 reads TGCAGTGCTACCCGGGACCACCAAGAGACCCAGTACTTC. Translating it yields CSATRDHQETQYF.

This chain connects TRBV19 to TRBJ2-1; TRBD2 matches 12 bases. CDR3 size: 20 residues. Trimming at V came to 2 bases and at J to 1 base, leaving 12 bases not matched to a gene. Germline-derived CDR1 and CDR2 are LNHDA and SQIVND (reference sequence). The CDR3 here is CASSIRLAGASRGSYNEQFF. The CDR3, as DNA: TGTGCCAGTAGTATACGACTAGCGGGAGCGTCCAGGGGATCCTACAATGAGCAGTTCTTC.

This clonotype was seen a few times. The rearrangement uses TRBV7-9 and TRBJ2-5, with 14 bases aligning to TRBD2. CDR1 and CDR2 from the germline V gene are SEHNR and FQNEAQ (reference sequence). CDR3 length: 16 amino acids. The V segment lost 5 bases and the J segment 3 bases; nucleotides outside the gene matches: 5. The DNA for the CDR3 is TGTGCCAGCAGCACCGGGACTAGCGGGAGTGAAGAGACCCAGTACTTC. This sequence encodes CASSTGTSGSEETQYF.

The chain combines TRBV6-1 with TRBJ2-5; no definite D call. V was pared by 0 bases and J by 7 bases, with 12 bases between. Germline V lookup: CDR1 MNHNS, CDR2 SASEGT. The CDR3 has 14 residues. The CDR3 region has the DNA TGTGCCAGCAGTGAAGCGCTGGGTGTGGGGACCCAGTACTTC. Protein: CASSEALGVGTQYF.

This clonotype was seen more than once but under ten times. This rearrangement joins TRBV2 to TRBJ2-5; unclear D gene. The CDR3 has 13 amino acids. Germline CDR1 SNHLY, CDR2 FYNNEI. Trimming pared 3 bases from V and 4 bases from J, leaving 9 bases between. The CDR3 region is CASSDLSGETQYF. DNA of the CDR3: TGTGCCAGCAGTGATTTATCAGGAGAGACCCAGTACTTC.

The table lists this clonotype with a few counts. The V gene is TRBV20-1, the J gene TRBJ1-5, with a possible D match to TRBD1 (5 bases). The CDR3 contains 15 residues. The V end was cut by 3 bases, the J end by 5 bases, with 17 bases between. Germline V gene sequence: CDR1 DFQATT, CDR2 SNEGSKA (reference sequence). The CDR3 loop is CSASSSAGKDQPQHF. In nucleotides, the CDR3 is TGCAGTGCTAGTTCTTCGGCAGGGAAGGATCAGCCCCAGCATTTT.